This T cell receptor (beta chain) stems from a study of T-cell reconstitution after alpha-beta-depleted transplantation in children. TCRbeta library construction was performed incorporating unique molecular identifiers. TCRdb processed the PCR reads anew with MiXCR; each CDR3 protein has one entry. The repertoire consists of 440,000 or so distinct CDR3 sequences, with 43% occurring once and the leading ten covering under 35%. Study-wide findings and caveats: The study traced high day-60 TCRbeta diversity in some patients to surviving recipient T cells and thymic progenitors. A year had passed since transplant, and T-cell counts and diversity by then came mostly from newly produced T cells. Reported findings indicate that, about two months after transplant, alpha-beta T cells came from several hundred expanded clones, which were derived from non-depleted graft cells.

This CDR3 has 18 amino acids. CDR1 SGHVS and CDR2 FQNEAQ come from the germline V gene. V was cut by 3 bases and J by 1 base, with 19 bases left in between. Concerning this clonotype: Its cognate antigen is unknown.

The starting material was PBMCs, obtained before TCRalphabeta/CD19-depleted stem cell transplant. The chain carries TRBV7-8 and TRBJ1-3, with D hard to call. The sequence was collected from a girl aged 2 to 9 with aplastic anemia, due to receive a stem cell transplant. CDR3 in amino acids: CASSFASPTLPSGNTIYF. The CDR3 region has the DNA TGTGCCAGCAGCTTCGCCAGCCCCACTTTACCTTCTGGAAACACCATATATTTT.